Each of the 10 T cell receptor beta chains below was sequenced from the same sample in a study of radiotherapy plus CTLA-4 blockade in lung cancer. Measured with immunoSEQ multiplex PCR; TCRdb has only the in-frame clones, and not every one. The sample shows 45,000 or so clones, around 72% of them seen only once. The specimen comprised peripheral blood, sampled from a patient treated with radiotherapy plus ipilimumab. The source is a human donor with non-small cell lung cancer who had a complete response to radiotherapy plus ipilimumab.

The chain couples TRBV2 to TRBJ1-6, with unresolved D. With 3 bases removed from V and 7 bases from J, the gap between germline ends came to 10 bases. The CDR3 has 14 residues. In germline, CDR1 is SNHLY, CDR2 FYNNEI. This chain's CDR3 is CASSDGLWNSPLHF. The CDR3 DNA is TGTGCCAGCAGTGACGGGTTATGGAATTCACCCCTCCACTTT.

V is TRBV15 and J is TRBJ2-3; D is undetermined. V was trimmed by 1 base and J by 6 bases, leaving 5 bases between them. The CDR3 loop spans 12 amino acids. The germline V gene has CDR1 LNHNV and CDR2 YYDKDF (reference sequence). The CDR3: CATSRVQDTQYF. The CDR3 coding sequence is TGTGCCACCAGCAGAGTGCAGGATACGCAGTATTTT.

The J gene is TRBJ1-2, the V gene TRBV20-1; D may be TRBD1 (5 bases). Deletions cut 3 bases from V and 6 bases from J, with 8 bases between. CDR1 is DFQATT, CDR2 SNEGSKA, per germline (reference sequence). This CDR3 contains 11 residues. CDR3 bases: TGCAGTGCTAGTTGGGGCAATGGCTACACCTTC. Amino acid sequence: CSASWGNGYTF.

This clone showed up just once. The chain recombines TRBV30 with TRBJ2-7; D call uncertain. CDR3 length equals 11 residues. The germline V and J ends were trimmed by 2 bases and 6 bases, with 8 bases remaining between them. Germline CDR1 is GTSNPN and CDR2 is SVGIG (reference sequence). The CDR3 spells CAWSLGSEQYF. The DNA of the CDR3 is TGTGCCTGGAGTCTTGGCTCCGAGCAGTACTTC.

This clone was picked up one time. This sequence joins TRBV5-5 and TRBJ2-1; no definite D call. Germline assignment: CDR1 SGHKS and CDR2 YYEKEE (reference sequence). CDR3 size: 18 residues. V lost 0 bases, J lost 0 bases, and 16 bases lay in between. CDR3 sequence (DNA): TGTGCCAGCAGCTTGGCCTTGGTTCGGCGGAGCTCCTACAATGAGCAGTTCTTC. Its protein is CASSLALVRRSSYNEQFF.

This clone was found a few times. The chain employs TRBV4-3 and TRBJ1-1, with D possibly matching TRBD1 (5 bases). Per the germline V gene, CDR1 is LGHNA and CDR2 is YSLEER. The CDR3 runs 14 residues. The germline V and J ends were trimmed by 4 bases and 4 bases, with 13 bases remaining between them. CDR3 nucleotide sequence: TGCGCCAGCAGCCGAAAGACAGAGTTCACTGAAGCTTTCTTT. It is translated as CASSRKTEFTEAFF.

There are a few counts of this clone. The chain is built from TRBV30 and TRBJ1-5; 7 positions match TRBD1. The CDR3 runs to 17 residues. Germline trimming cut 0 bases from V and 0 bases from J; bases unmatched to any gene: 8. Germline CDR1 GTSNPN, CDR2 SVGIG (reference sequence). CDR3 nucleotides: TGTGCCTGGAGTGTCAGTCGACAGGGACTTAGCAATCAGCCCCAGCATTTT. This sequence encodes CAWSVSRQGLSNQPQHF.

The chain employs TRBV28 and TRBJ2-7; 9 positions match TRBD1. The CDR3 sequence is 15 residues long. Germline V gives CDR1 MDHEN, CDR2 SYDVKM. Germline trimming cut 3 bases from V and 4 bases from J; bases unmatched to any gene: 7. The CDR3 spells CASSFGDRAIYEQYF. CDR3 nucleotides: TGTGCCAGCAGTTTCGGGGACAGGGCTATTTACGAGCAGTACTTC.

The J gene is TRBJ2-5, the V gene TRBV7-6, with D tentatively TRBD1 (5 bases). The CDR3 runs 15 residues. V was pared by 7 bases and J by 4 bases, with 19 bases between. Germline CDR1 SGHVS, CDR2 FNYEAQ. The CDR3, as DNA: TGTGCCAGCACCGAAATGAATTCAGGGTTAGAGACCCAGTACTTC. Its protein product is CASTEMNSGLETQYF.

The V and J genes are TRBV7-9 and TRBJ1-2; no clear D gene. V lost 2 bases to trimming and J lost 3 bases, with 7 bases between them. The CDR3 has 13 residues. Germline lookup yields CDR1 SEHNR and CDR2 FQNEAQ (reference sequence). The CDR3 DNA follows: TGTGCCAGCAGCTTATTAACAGACTATGGCTACACCTTC. The encoded protein is CASSLLTDYGYTF.